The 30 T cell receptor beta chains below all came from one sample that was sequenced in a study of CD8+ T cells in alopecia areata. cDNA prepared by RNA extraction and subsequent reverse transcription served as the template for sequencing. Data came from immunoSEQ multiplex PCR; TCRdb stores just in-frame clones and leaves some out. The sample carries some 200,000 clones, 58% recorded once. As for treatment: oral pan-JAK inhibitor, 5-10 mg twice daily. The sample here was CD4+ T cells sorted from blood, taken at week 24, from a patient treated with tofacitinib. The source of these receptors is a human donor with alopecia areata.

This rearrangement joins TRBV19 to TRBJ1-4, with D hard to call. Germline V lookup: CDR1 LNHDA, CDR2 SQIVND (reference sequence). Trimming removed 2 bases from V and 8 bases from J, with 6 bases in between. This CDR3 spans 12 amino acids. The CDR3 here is CASSITREKLFF. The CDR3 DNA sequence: TGTGCCAGTAGTATAACACGAGAAAAACTGTTTTTT.

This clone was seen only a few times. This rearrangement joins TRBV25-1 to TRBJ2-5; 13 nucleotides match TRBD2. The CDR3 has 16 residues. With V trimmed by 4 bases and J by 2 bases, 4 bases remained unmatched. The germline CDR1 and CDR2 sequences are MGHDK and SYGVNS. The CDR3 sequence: CASSATSGRTQETQYF. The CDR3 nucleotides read TGTGCCAGCAGTGCGACTAGCGGGAGGACACAAGAGACCCAGTACTTC.

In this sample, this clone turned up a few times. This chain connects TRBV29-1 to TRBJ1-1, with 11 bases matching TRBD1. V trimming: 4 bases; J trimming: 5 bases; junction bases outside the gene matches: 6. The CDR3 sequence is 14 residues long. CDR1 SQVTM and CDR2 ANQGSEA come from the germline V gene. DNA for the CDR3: TGCAGCGTTGTCGGGGACAGGGGGACGACTGAAGCTTTCTTT. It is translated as CSVVGDRGTTEAFF.

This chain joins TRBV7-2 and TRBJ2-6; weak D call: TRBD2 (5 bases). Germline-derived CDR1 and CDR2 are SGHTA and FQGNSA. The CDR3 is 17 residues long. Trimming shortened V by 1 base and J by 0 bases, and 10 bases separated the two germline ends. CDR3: CASSLESSISGANVLTF. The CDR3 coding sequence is TGTGCCAGCAGCTTAGAATCTAGCATCTCTGGGGCCAACGTCCTGACTTTC.

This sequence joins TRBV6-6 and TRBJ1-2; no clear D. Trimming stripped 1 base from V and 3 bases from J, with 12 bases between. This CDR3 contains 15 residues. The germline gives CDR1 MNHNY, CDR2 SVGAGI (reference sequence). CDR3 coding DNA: TGTGCCAGCAGTTACTTTGGGCGGAATTACTATGGCTACACCTTC. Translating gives CASSYFGRNYYGYTF.

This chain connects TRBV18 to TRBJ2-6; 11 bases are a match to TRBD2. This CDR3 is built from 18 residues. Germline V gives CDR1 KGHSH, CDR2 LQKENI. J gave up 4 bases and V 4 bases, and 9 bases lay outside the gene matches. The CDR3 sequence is CASSLTLAGDSGANVLTF. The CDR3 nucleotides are TGTGCCAGCTCACTCACACTAGCGGGAGATTCCGGGGCCAACGTCCTGACTTTC.

CDR3 in amino acids: CASSPDRENGYTF. The CDR3 nucleotides are TGTGCCAGCTCACCGGACAGGGAGAATGGCTACACCTTC. The chain carries TRBV18 and TRBJ1-2; TRBD1 matches 8 bases. Germline loops: CDR1 KGHSH, CDR2 LQKENI. V lost 3 bases, J lost 6 bases, and 3 bases stayed unmatched. CDR3 size: 13 residues. The whole variable domain, filled in from reference TRBV18 and TRBJ1-2, reads NAGVMQNPRHLVRRRGQEARLRCSPMKGHSHVYWYRQLPEEGLKFMVYLQKENIIDESGMPKERFSAEFPKEGPSILRIQQVVRGDSAAYFCASSPDRENGYTFGSGTRLTVV.

CDR3 sequence (DNA): TGTGCCAGCAGTTTATCGAGGGCAGGGGGTGATGGCTACACCTTC. This translates into CASSLSRAGGDGYTF. V usage is TRBV27 and J usage is TRBJ1-2; 7 bases map to TRBD1. There are 15 residues in the CDR3. Germline lookup yields CDR1 MNHEY and CDR2 SMNVEV (reference sequence). The V and J ends lost 0 bases and 6 bases, in that order; junction bases with no gene match: 7.

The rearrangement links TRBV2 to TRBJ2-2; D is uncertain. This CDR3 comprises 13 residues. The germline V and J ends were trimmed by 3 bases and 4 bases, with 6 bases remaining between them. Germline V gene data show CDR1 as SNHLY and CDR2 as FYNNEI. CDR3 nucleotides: TGTGCCAGCAGTGAGGCGGCCACCGGGGAGCTGTTTTTT. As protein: CASSEAATGELFF.

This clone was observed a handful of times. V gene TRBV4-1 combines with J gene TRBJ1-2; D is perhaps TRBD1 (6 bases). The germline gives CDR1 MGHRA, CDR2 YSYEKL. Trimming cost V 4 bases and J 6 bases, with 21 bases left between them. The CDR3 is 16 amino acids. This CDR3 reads CASSPLTGRRGDGYTF. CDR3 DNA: TGCGCCAGCAGCCCACTTACGGGGCGAAGGGGGGATGGCTACACCTTC.

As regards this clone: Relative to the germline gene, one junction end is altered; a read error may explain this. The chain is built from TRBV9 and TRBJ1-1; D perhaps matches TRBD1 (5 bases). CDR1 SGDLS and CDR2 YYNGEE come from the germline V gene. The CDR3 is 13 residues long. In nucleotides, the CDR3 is TGTGCCAGCGGCGTAGGACAGAACACTGAAGCTTTCTTT. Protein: CASGVGQNTEAFF.

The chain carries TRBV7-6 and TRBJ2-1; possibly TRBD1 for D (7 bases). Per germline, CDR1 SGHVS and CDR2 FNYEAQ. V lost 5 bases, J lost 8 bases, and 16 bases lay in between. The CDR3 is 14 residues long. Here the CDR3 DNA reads TGTGCCAGCAGCCAACTAGGAGGGGGCGATGAGCAGTTCTTC. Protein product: CASSQLGGGDEQFF.

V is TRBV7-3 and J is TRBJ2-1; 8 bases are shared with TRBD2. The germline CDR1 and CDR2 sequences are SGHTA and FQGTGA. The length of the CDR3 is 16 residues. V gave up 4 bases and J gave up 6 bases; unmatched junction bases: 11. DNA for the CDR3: TGTGCCAGCAGCTCCCCAACCGGGACTAGGAGCAATGAGCAGTTCTTC. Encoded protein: CASSSPTGTRSNEQFF.

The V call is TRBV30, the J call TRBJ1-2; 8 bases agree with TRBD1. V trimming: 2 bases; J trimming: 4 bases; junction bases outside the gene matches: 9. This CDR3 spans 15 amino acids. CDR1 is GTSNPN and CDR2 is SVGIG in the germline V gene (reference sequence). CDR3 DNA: TGTGCCTGGAGTAGGGGGGACAGGACCTTCTATGGCTACACCTTC. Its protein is CAWSRGDRTFYGYTF.

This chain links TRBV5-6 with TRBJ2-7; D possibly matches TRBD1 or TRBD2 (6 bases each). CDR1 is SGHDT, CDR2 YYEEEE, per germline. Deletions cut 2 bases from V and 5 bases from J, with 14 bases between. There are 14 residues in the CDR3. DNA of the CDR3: TGTGCCAGCAGCTTAAGACACGGGGGCCACGAGCAGTACTTC. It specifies CASSLRHGGHEQYF.

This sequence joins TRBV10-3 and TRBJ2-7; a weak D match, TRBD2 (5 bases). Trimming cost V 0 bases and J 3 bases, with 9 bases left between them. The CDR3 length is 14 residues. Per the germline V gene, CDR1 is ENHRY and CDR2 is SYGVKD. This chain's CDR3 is CAISESGGNYEQYF. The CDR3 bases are TGTGCCATCAGTGAGTCTGGAGGAAACTACGAGCAGTACTTC.

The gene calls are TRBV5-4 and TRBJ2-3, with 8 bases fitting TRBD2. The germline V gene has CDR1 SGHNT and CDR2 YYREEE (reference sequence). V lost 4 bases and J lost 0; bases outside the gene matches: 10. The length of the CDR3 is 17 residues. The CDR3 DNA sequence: TGTGCCAGCAGCCCATCAGCGGGGGCTACAAGCACAGATACGCAGTATTTT. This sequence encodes CASSPSAGATSTDTQYF.

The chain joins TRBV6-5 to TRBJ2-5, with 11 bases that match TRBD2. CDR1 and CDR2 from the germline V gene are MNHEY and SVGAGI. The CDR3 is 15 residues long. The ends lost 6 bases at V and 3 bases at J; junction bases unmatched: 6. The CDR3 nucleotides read TGTGCCAGCAGGTGGCTAGCGGGAGGTGAAGAGACCCAGTACTTC. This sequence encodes CASRWLAGGEETQYF.

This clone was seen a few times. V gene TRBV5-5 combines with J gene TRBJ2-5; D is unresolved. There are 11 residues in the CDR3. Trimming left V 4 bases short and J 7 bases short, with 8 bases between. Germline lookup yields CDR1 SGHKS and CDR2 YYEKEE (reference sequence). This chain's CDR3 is CASSPDRTQYF. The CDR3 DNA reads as TGTGCCAGCAGCCCAGACCGGACCCAGTACTTC.

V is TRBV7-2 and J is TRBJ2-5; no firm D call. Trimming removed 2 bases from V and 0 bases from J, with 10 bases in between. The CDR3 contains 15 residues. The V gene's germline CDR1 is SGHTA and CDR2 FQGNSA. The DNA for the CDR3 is TGTGCCAGCAGCTTATCCACCTCGCACCAAGAGACCCAGTACTTC. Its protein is CASSLSTSHQETQYF.

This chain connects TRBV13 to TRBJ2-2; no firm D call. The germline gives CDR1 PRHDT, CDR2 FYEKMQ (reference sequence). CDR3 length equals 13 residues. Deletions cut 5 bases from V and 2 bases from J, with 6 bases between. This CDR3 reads CASSGENTGELFF. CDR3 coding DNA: TGTGCCAGCAGCGGGGAAAACACCGGGGAGCTGTTTTTT.

The chain's CDR3 is CASSPTPGGADTQYF. In DNA, the CDR3 is TGTGCCAGCAGCCCAACACCCGGGGGCGCAGATACGCAGTATTTT. This rearrangement joins TRBV7-2 to TRBJ2-3; D may correspond to TRBD1 or TRBD2 (6 bases each). V dropped 5 bases and J dropped 4 bases, with 16 bases sitting between them. The CDR3 covers 15 residues. Germline V lookup: CDR1 SGHTA, CDR2 FQGNSA.

CDR3 loop: CASKARGQETQYF. The DNA for the CDR3 is TGTGCCAGCAAGGCGAGGGGGCAAGAGACCCAGTACTTC. This chain joins TRBV28 and TRBJ2-5, with D possibly being TRBD1 (6 bases). Trimming removed 7 bases at V and 2 bases at J, with 11 bases between. Per germline, CDR1 MDHEN and CDR2 SYDVKM. There are 13 residues in the CDR3.

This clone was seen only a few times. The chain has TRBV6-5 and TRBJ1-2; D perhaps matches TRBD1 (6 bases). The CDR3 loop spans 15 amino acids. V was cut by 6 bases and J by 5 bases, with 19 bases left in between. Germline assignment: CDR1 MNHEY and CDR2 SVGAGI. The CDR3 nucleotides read TGTGCCAGCAGACCAGACAGGCGAAGGGAGTATGGCTACACCTTC. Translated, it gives CASRPDRRREYGYTF.

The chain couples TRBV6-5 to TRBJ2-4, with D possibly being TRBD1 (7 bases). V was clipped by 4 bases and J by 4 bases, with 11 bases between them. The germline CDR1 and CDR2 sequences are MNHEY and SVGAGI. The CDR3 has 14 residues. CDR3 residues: CASSWGDRKNIQYF. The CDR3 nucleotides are TGTGCCAGCAGTTGGGGGGACAGAAAAAACATTCAGTACTTC.

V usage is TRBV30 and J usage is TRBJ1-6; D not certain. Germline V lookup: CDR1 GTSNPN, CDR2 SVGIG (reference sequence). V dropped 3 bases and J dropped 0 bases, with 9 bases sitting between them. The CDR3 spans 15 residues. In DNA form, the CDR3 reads TGTGCCTGGAGGGGAGAGAGCTCCTATAATTCACCCCTCCACTTT. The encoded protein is CAWRGESSYNSPLHF. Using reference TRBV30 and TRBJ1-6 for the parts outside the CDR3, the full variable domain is SQTIHQWPATLVQPVGSPLSLECTVEGTSNPNLYWYRQAAGRGLQLLFYSVGIGQISSEVPQNLSASRPQDRQFILSSKKLLLSDSGFYLCAWRGESSYNSPLHFGNGTRLTVT.

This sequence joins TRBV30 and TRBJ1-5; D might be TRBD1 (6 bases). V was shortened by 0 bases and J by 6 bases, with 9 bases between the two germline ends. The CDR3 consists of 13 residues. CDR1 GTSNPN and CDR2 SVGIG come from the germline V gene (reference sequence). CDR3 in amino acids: CAWSVRGPQPQHF. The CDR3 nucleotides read TGTGCCTGGAGTGTACGGGGGCCTCAGCCCCAGCATTTT.

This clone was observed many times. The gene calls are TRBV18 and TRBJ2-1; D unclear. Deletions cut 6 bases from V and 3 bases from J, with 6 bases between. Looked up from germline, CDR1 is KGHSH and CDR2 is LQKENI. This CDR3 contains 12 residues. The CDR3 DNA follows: TGTGCCAGCTCCTCGGACTACAATGAGCAGTTCTTC. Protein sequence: CASSSDYNEQFF.

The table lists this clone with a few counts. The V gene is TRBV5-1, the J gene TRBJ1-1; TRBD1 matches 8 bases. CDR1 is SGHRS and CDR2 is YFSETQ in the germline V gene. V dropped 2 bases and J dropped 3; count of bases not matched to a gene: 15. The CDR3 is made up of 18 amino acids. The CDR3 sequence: CASSLLPPTQGADTEAFF. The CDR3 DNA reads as TGCGCCAGCAGCTTATTGCCCCCGACCCAGGGGGCGGACACTGAAGCTTTCTTT.

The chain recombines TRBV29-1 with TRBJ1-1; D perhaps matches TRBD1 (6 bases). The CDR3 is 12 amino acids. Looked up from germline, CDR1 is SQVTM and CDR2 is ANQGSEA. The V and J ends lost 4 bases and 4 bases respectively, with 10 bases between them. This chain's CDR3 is CSVGFRGTEAFF. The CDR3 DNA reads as TGCAGCGTTGGATTCAGGGGCACTGAAGCTTTCTTT.